The present TCR beta chain was sequenced within a study of glioma-infiltrating T cells after dendritic cell vaccination (TCRdb year 2016). Study-wide context: Of the 15 glioblastoma patients in the cohort, all drawn from Phase I and II dendritic cell vaccination trials, 9 were newly diagnosed and 6 had recurrent disease. Autologous tumor lysate-pulsed dendritic cell vaccination was administered to the patients between about 2003 and 2012. To make the vaccine, monocyte-derived dendritic cells were cultured for about seven days with IL-4 and GM-CSF and then pulsed overnight with autologous tumor lysate. Three intradermal dendritic cell vaccine injections were administered to patients at biweekly intervals in the arm below the axilla. In glioblastoma patients vaccinated with dendritic cells, deep sequencing of TCR beta CDR3 regions served to measure tumor-infiltrating lymphocyte content and to compare repertoires between tumor and blood. Survival after dendritic cell vaccination was correlated with TCR sequencing metrics such as TIL content and the overlap between tumor and blood repertoires. On the study overall, not on this receptor specifically: TCR clonality showed no direct relationship with survival, which suggests that a diverse polyclonal response may matter. The response model built on TCR overlap across three groups was characterized as speculative, with prospective validation still needed. The cohort was small and heterogeneous, with few patients having full blood and tumor sets and even fewer initial-recurrent tumor pairs. Longer time to progression and overall survival after dendritic cell vaccination were predicted by higher estimated pretreatment TIL content.

CDR1 LNHDA and CDR2 SQIVND are derived from the germline V gene (reference sequence). Including cysteine and phenylalanine, the CDR3 has 14 amino acids. The read is trimmed to its CDR3 DNA, 42 bases read in frame from base 1. The V end loses 2 bases and the J end loses 5 bases, and a stretch of 12 bases separates them. This clone was detected a few times. The antigen this receptor binds is unknown. Base qualities were left out, and no much larger clone turns up one base away. Using the immunoSEQ assay, TCRB CDR3 regions were amplified from 1.5 to 2 micrograms of genomic DNA, or from all available DNA when less than that was on hand. For multiplex PCR, 60 forward primers for TCR V beta segments and 13 reverse primers for J beta segments were used. To estimate the number of reads per starting template, synthetic control templates were added to each sample at limiting dilution. The Illumina HiSeq System generated sequencing reads of 87 bp. As for the authors' bioinformatics: PCR and sequencing errors were removed by a nearest neighbor algorithm that merged closely related sequences. TCR overlap was defined as the percentage of unique tumor TCR beta sequences that were also found in the peripheral blood of the same patient. Imported from immuneACCESS, the table was reduced by TCRdb to in-frame sequences with V and J called. These copies leave out some clones; in studies compared against another copy, an unresolved V gene accounts for under half, and the cause of the remainder is not known. From that table come the V and J calls and clone size; the DNA was used to work out D and trimming. Present in this sample are 70,000 to 100,000 clones, around 83% of which were seen just once. Less than 7.5% of the sample is held by the ten biggest clonotypes.

Sample time point, as interpreted from the label and publication: after dendritic cell vaccination, including at tumor progression/relapse. Patients were selected for having adequate residual fresh-frozen tumor tissue and more than two years of available survival data. None of the glioblastoma patients carried an isocitrate dehydrogenase mutation, although molecular status otherwise varied. PBMC were collected before vaccination, two weeks after the third vaccination, and at tumor progression when it occurred. Genomic DNA was extracted with the Qiagen DNeasy Blood extraction Kit. This clonotype was obtained from a human donor with glioblastoma. Sequencing was performed on blood, taken after dendritic cell vaccination. The chain links TRBV19 with TRBJ1-2; a weak D assignment points to TRBD1 (6 bases agree). The CDR3 is CASSISTGNYGYTF. Read as DNA, the sequence is TGTGCCAGTAGTATAAGCACAGGGAATTATGGCTACACCTTC.